This T cell receptor (beta chain) was identified in a study of blood T cell repertoires in COVID-19. Authors' methods: Reference gene primers were amplified, and this amplification served to estimate nucleated cell counts. Only in-frame clones appear in the TCRdb table, and some are missing; sequencing was by immunoSEQ multiplex PCR. For V, J and clone size, that table is used; D and trimming come from the DNA. The sample lists roughly 300,000 clones, under 90% occurring once. The count of this clone is one. Sequenced sample: peripheral blood. The clonotype originates from an older woman with active or convalescent COVID-19.

The CDR3 nucleotides read TGTGCCAGCAGCCCCATCGCGGAGGGTAATTCACCCCTCCACTTT. It specifies CASSPIAEGNSPLHF. The chain joins TRBV7-9 to TRBJ1-6, with D uncertain. From germline, CDR1 is SEHNR and CDR2 FQNEAQ (reference sequence). V lost 5 bases and J lost 6, with 14 bases in between. The CDR3 spans 15 residues. Drawing the rest from reference TRBV7-9 and TRBJ1-6, the complete variable domain is DTGVSQNPRHKITKRGQNVTFRCDPISEHNRLYWYRQTLGQGPEFLTYFQNEAQLEKSRLLSDRFSAERPKGSFSTLEIQRTEQGDSAMYLCASSPIAEGNSPLHFGNGTRLTVT.